This TCR beta chain is drawn from a study of cytomegalovirus exposure and HLA in healthy donors (dated by TCRdb to 2015 to 2018). Turning to the overall study: According to an earlier analysis of a few hundred of the donors, about 179 million T cells yielded over 100 million unique TCR beta sequences and approximately 280 Gb of sequence data. The study aimed to test whether signatures of past pathogen exposure could be identified by cataloging public T cell receptors. HLA typing included class I and class II loci at four-digit resolution. Of the approximately 400 genotyped donors, 81% fell in the genetic ancestry cluster associated with self-reported Caucasian donors. About 310 gigabases of sequencing data and tens of millions of unique TCR sequences were included in an early release covering around 600 HLA-typed donors. Donor age, sex, ethnicity and CMV serostatus were compiled alongside the repertoire data. Across around 400 genotyped donors of the cohort, an average of roughly 230,000 unique TCR beta nucleotide sequences per donor were sequenced, and roughly 20% of those sequences were non-productive. The T cell repertoires of under 750 subjects were profiled by immunosequencing and related to cytomegalovirus serostatus. All discovery cohort repertoires had been generated on a single sequencing platform. In the later analysis, no new phenotypic data were used to find candidate immune exposures; instead, reliance was placed on TCR beta sequences and their occurrence across donors. The number of donors typed differed by locus, with 629-630 for A, B, C, DRB1 and DQB1, roughly 520 for DQA1, 600 to 610 for DPA1, and approximately 470 for DPB1. To study patterns of TCR occurrence, a later analysis re-analyzed previously published TCR beta repertoires from around 670 donors and added high-resolution HLA genotyping. A separate validation cohort of 90 to 150 different subjects was used in addition to the roughly 620-subject first cohort. To predict cytomegalovirus infection status, the study combined high-throughput TCR immunosequencing, statistical association of individual TCRs with disease status, and machine learning. In a later genetic analysis, genome-wide SNP genotypes for about 65% of the roughly 670 donors were used, and that subset was treated as a discovery cohort. Roughly five DR-DQ haplotypes were handled as single units for association and clustering, since linkage in the cohort was strong. An earlier analysis of 587 of the donors used high-throughput TCR beta sequencing to judge whether each TCR beta V gene segment behaved as functional or pseudogenic. Overall study results and their limits: The classifier was reported to diagnose cytomegalovirus status with high specificity and sensitivity in both the original and validation cohorts. While some public TCRs were present in many individuals, most TCR sequences turned up only very rarely across donors. When HLA alleles, especially DR and DQ, strongly co-occurred, TCR associations were difficult to assign to individual alleles. An earlier analysis of around 540 of the donors showed that most TCR beta V segments appeared in productive rearrangements either about 87% or about 30% of the time, which broadly matched IMGT annotations. Three of the identified cytomegalovirus-associated TCR beta chains were confirmed in vitro to be specific for cytomegalovirus antigens. Because counts were too low, around 17 rarely observed V segments, including chromosome 9 orphons, were left out of the earlier analysis of 500 to 750 of the donors. A later analysis associated 16,951 TCR beta sequences with specific HLA alleles at a false discovery rate of 0.05. The study listed 150 to 200 TCR beta chains as associated with cytomegalovirus. Only TCR beta chains were sequenced in this cohort, and the absence of alpha or paired-chain data limited detectable features. A cluster of highly shared sequence variants was judged likely to be a technical artifact of the sequencing pipeline. In a later analysis, TCR association rates were found to vary across HLA loci, with the most associated TCRs seen for DRB1 alleles and the fewest for HLA-C alleles. A further reported finding was that TCR beta sequences accurately predicted the HLA-A and HLA-B alleles for most subjects in the first cohort. A later genetic analysis reported fewer N-insertions in productive TCRs among donors in an Asian-associated ancestry cluster than the roughly 700-donor mean. Because HLA typing was missing for some donors at each locus, association tests included only the typed subset. In a later analysis, most CMV-associated TCR beta chains were found to appear HLA-restricted, with HLA associations seemingly driven largely by CMV exposure. Several of the top co-occurrence clusters appeared to be linked to parvovirus B19, influenza, CMV and Epstein-Barr virus, according to a later analysis. Correlated functional status among segregating V segments might be attributable to linkage disequilibrium, but an unknown experimental factor could not be ruled out. A later analysis found that HLA-associated TCR beta chains were more clonally expanded and had lower generation probabilities than equally common non-associated chains. It was suggested by the authors that the approach could potentially be generalized to other disease states and immunological phenotypes. The presence/absence analyses assumed that sequencing depth was roughly uniform across donors, and that assumption may not be true. Because the 87-base-pair reads could not distinguish some IMGT-functional V segments, including TRBV6-2 and TRBV6-3, those segments were excluded. An association between a missense DCLRE1C variant and V-gene and J-gene trimming of TCR beta chains was found in a later genetic analysis and replicated in an independent cohort. The only immune exposure information available for the cohort was CMV serostatus.

Receptor libraries were prepared by the immunoSEQ multiplex PCR assay. For the multiplex PCR, a mixture combining 60 forward primers for TCR Vbeta segments and 13 reverse primers for TCR Jbeta segments was used. The CDR3 region of rearranged TCR beta genes was amplified from genomic DNA with a multiplex PCR assay. Amplified TCR beta libraries were sequenced as 87-base-pair reads on the Illumina HiSeq System. In the original analysis: In a later analysis, tens of millions of unique TCR beta chains were counted across the 666 repertoires, and roughly 11 million of these chains were shared by at least two donors. Raw reads were error-corrected and collapsed into unique sequences by a nearest-neighbor algorithm in which closely related sequences were merged to remove PCR and sequencing errors. To assign V, D and J gene segments, CDR3 sequences were aligned to IMGT reference sequences. For a sequence to be retained, at least a six-nucleotide match to both a V gene segment and a J gene segment was required. A rearrangement was called productive if the CDR3 had no stop codons and remained in frame with V and J, and every other rearrangement was called non-productive. Following IMGT convention, CDR3 was defined as the stretch from the second conserved V-encoded cysteine up to the conserved J-encoded phenylalanine. Sequences without an unambiguous match to a single V gene segment were excluded from the earlier analysis of a few hundred of the donors. In an earlier analysis of almost 600 of the donors, a V segment was called functional when productive rearrangements were above 56.7%, and segregating when the standard deviation between donors exceeded 5%. To diagnose cytomegalovirus status from the catalog of TCR beta chain sequences, a statistical classification framework was built. V and J gene assignment, in a later analysis, came from comparing TCR nucleotide sequences with IMGT/GENE-DB human TR gene sequences. Using the TCRdist pipeline, a later analysis assigned CDR3 sequences along with most-parsimonious VDJ recombination scenarios. In a later analysis, every TCR beta chain was defined by the combination of its CDR3 amino acid sequence and its V-gene family, and reads without a unique V-gene family were dropped. A later analysis removed nearly 600 highly shared, low-generation-probability nucleotide sequences to deal with suspected cross-contamination and a sequencing artifact. A later analysis calculated a clonal expansion index for each public chain from normalized within-repertoire ranks of inferred template counts. Generation probabilities in a later analysis came from a VDJ recombination model fitted to out-of-frame rearrangements, and those results were checked against IGoR. In a later analysis, hypergeometric tests were used to score TCR-TCR, TCR-HLA and TCR-CMV co-occurrence, with a repertoire-size bias correction applied to TCR pairs. In a later analysis, false discovery rates were estimated by permuting HLA or CMV assignments 20 times. A later analysis grouped co-occurring TCRs with DBSCAN, adding TCRdist sequence similarity when clustering within HLA-allele-positive subsets. Co-occurrence clustering excluded repertoires with fewer than 30,000 or more than 120,000 public chains, plus five with anomalous nucleotide sharing. Imported from immuneACCESS, the table was reduced by TCRdb to in-frame sequences with V and J called. These copies leave out some clones; in studies compared against another copy, an unresolved V gene accounts for under half, and the cause of the remainder is not known. V, J and clone size are those of that table, while D and trimming were read from the DNA. The sample data list over 110,000 clones, and 70% to 80% of these were observed just once. Clones ranked in the top ten supply less than 3% of the sample.

In total, 600 or so healthy bone marrow donors made up the cohort. At the time of sampling, every cohort member was nominally healthy, though immune exposures that went unrecorded were likely present. The donor was CMV seropositive and belonged to the group of over 250 seropositive cohort members. A peripheral blood sample was collected from each donor, and TCR beta sequencing was performed on peripheral blood mononuclear cells. The Qiagen DNeasy Blood Extraction Kit was used to extract genomic DNA from the blood cell samples. In the case of this clone: What antigen it recognizes has not been identified. An end of the junction does not agree with germline; a read error may underlie this.

The CDR3 numbers 16 residues from cysteine through phenylalanine. Kept here is only the CDR3 DNA, which spans 48 bases and is read in frame from base 1. The germline V gene (reference sequence) yields LNHNV for CDR1 and YYDKDF for CDR2. The sequence was collected from a woman between 18 and 29 years old in good health and CMV-seropositive. The sequence is built from TRBV15 and TRBJ1-2; TRBD1 lines up with 9 middle nucleotides. Sequencing used PBMCs. CDR3 reads: CATSRAGGQGNHGYTF. The DNA sequence is TGTGCCACCAGCAGAGCGGGGGGACAGGGTAACCATGGCTACACCTTC.